Listed here are 3 T cell receptor beta chains from one sample, sequenced in a study of T cell responses to AZD1222 COVID-19 vaccine. Clones were read by immunoSEQ multiplex PCR, and TCRdb kept only the in-frame ones, dropping some. Counted here are some 120,000 clones, roughly 92% occurring once; the ten biggest clones make up around 1.4%. The sample was peripheral blood, taken 28 days after the second AZD1222 dose. All receptors come from an adult who received the AZD1222 COVID-19 vaccine.

This chain joins TRBV5-5 and TRBJ2-1, with D unresolved. Trimming cost V 1 base and J 7 bases, with 15 bases left between them. CDR1 is SGHKS, CDR2 YYEKEE, per germline (reference sequence). CDR3 length equals 15 residues. This CDR3 reads CASSLKVGPLNEQFF. The CDR3 DNA is TGTGCCAGCAGCTTGAAGGTGGGCCCCCTTAATGAGCAGTTCTTC. Full variable domain (missing parts from reference TRBV5-5 and TRBJ2-1): DAGVTQSPTHLIKTRGQQVTLRCSPISGHKSVSWYQQVLGQGPQFIFQYYEKEERGRGNFPDRFSARQFPNYSSELNVNALLLGDSALYLCASSLKVGPLNEQFFGPGTRLTVL.

The genes are TRBV28 and TRBJ1-4; D is unclear. Trimming stripped 6 bases from V and 8 bases from J, with 13 bases between. The CDR3 covers 13 residues. Germline values: CDR1 MDHEN, CDR2 SYDVKM. The CDR3 sequence: CASRNGVKEKLFF. The CDR3 DNA sequence: TGTGCCAGCAGGAACGGCGTGAAGGAAAAACTGTTTTTT.

The CDR3 loop is CASSQDEGVMNTEAFF. The CDR3 bases are TGCGCCAGCAGCCAAGATGAGGGGGTAATGAACACTGAAGCTTTCTTT. V is TRBV4-1 and J is TRBJ1-1, with D possibly matching TRBD1 (6 bases). Germline V gives CDR1 MGHRA, CDR2 YSYEKL. This CDR3 is built from 16 residues. V was trimmed by 0 bases and J by 0 bases, leaving 11 bases between them.